This paragraph covers one T cell receptor beta chain sequence. The junction shows a germline mismatch at one end, possibly a read error. The data were produced by immunoSEQ multiplex PCR, yet TCRdb's version contains in-frame clones alone and is incomplete. The table shows under 85,000 clones, with 85% to 95% occurring only once. This entry comes from a study of technical replicates of blood from a few donors. This CDR3 is 13 amino acids long. Germline V gives CDR1 MNHEY, CDR2 SVGAGI. Input material: T cells isolated from PBMCs. The receptor's source is a human donor in good health. The genes are TRBV6-5 and TRBJ2-7, with 10 bases lining up with TRBD2. The CDR3 nucleotides are TGTGCCAGCAGTTATTCCAGCGGGAGGGCCCCTCTATTC. Translation gives CASSYSSGRAPLF.